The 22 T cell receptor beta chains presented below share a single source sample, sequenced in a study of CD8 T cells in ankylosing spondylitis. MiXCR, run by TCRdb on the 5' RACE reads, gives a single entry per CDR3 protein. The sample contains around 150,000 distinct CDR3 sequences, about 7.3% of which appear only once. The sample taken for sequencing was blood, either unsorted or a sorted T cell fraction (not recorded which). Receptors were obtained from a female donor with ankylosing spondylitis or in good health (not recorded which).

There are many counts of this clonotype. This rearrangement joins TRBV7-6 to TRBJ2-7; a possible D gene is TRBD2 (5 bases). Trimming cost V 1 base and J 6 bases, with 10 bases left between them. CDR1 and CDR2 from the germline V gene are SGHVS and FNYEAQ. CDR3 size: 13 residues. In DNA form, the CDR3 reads TGTGCCAGCAGCTTAGGAGCCAGCGGCGAGCAGTACTTC. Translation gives CASSLGASGEQYF.

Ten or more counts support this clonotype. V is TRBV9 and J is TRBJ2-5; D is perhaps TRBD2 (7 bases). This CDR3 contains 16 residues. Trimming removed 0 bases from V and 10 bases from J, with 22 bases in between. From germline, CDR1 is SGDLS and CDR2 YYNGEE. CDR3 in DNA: TGTGCCAGCAGCGTAGTTGCGGGGGCACAAATAGGGGACCAGTACTTC. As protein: CASSVVAGAQIGDQYF.

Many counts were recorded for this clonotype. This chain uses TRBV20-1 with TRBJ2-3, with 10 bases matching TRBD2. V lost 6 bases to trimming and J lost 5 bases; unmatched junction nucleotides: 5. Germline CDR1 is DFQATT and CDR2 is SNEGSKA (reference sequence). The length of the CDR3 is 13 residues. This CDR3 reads CSAGERGGDTQYF. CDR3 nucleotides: TGCAGTGCGGGGGAGCGGGGGGGAGATACGCAGTATTTT.

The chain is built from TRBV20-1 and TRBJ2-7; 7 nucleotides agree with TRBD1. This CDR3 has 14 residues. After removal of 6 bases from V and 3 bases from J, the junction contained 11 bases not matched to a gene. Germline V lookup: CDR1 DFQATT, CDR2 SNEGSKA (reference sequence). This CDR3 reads CSATRDRGLYEQYF. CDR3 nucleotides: TGCAGTGCGACCCGGGACAGAGGGCTCTACGAGCAGTACTTC.

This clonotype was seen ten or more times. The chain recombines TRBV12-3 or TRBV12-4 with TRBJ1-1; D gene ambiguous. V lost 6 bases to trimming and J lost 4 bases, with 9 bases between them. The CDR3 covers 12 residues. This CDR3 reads CASSIWSTEAFF. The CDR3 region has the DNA TGTGCCAGCAGCATCTGGAGCACTGAAGCTTTCTTT.

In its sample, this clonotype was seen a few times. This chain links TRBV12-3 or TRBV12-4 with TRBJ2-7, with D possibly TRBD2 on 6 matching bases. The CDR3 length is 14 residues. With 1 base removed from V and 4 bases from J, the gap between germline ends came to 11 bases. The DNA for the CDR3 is TGTGCCAGCAGTTTAGTGGAGGGGTCGTACGAGCAGTACTTC. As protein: CASSLVEGSYEQYF.

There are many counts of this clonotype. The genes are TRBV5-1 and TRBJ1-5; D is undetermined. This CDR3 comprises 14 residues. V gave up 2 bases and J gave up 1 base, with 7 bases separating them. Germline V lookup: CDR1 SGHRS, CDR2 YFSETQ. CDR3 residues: CASSLRASNQPQHF. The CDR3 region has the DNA TGCGCCAGCAGCTTACGAGCGAGCAATCAGCCCCAGCATTTT. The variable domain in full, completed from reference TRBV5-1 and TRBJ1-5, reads KAGVTQTPRYLIKTRGQQVTLSCSPISGHRSVSWYQQTPGQGLQFLFEYFSETQRNKGNFPGRFSGRQFSNSRSEMNVSTLELGDSALYLCASSLRASNQPQHFGDGTRLSIL.

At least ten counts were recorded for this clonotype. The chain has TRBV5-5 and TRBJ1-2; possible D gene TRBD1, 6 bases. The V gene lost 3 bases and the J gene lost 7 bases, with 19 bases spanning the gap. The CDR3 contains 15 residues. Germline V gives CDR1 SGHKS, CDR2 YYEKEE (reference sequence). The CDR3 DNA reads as TGTGCCAGCAGCTCTCTGGACAGAATCGTCGGTGGCTACACCTTC. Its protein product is CASSSLDRIVGGYTF.

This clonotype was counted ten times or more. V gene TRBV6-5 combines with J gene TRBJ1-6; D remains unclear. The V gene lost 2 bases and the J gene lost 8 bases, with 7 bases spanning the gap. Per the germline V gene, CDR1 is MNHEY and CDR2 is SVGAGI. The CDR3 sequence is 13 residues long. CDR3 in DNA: TGTGCCAGCAGTTACGAGAGATATTCACCCCTCCACTTT. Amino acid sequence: CASSYERYSPLHF.

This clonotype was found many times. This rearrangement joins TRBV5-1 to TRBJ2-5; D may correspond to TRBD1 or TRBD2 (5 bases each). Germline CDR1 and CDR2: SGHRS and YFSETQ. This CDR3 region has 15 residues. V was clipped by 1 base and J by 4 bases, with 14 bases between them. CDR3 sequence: CASSLLGIGTETQYF. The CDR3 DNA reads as TGCGCCAGCAGCTTGCTCGGGATCGGGACAGAGACCCAGTACTTC.

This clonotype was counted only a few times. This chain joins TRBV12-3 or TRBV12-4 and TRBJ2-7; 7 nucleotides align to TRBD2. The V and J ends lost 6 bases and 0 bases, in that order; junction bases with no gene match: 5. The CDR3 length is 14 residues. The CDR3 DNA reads TGTGCCAGCAGAGAAGCGGGGCGCTCCTACGAGCAGTACTTC. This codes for CASREAGRSYEQYF.

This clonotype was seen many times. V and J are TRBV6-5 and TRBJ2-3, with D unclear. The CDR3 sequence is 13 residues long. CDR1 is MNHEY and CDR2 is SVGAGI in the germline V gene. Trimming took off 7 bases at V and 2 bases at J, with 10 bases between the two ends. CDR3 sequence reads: CASITDITDTQYF. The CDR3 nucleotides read TGTGCCAGCATTACAGACATCACAGATACGCAGTATTTT.

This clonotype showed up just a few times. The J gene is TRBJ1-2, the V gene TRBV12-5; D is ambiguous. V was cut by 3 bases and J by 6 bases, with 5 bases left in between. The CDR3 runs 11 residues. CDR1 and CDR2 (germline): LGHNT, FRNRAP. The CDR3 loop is CASGFLDGYTF. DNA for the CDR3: TGTGCTAGTGGTTTTCTCGATGGCTACACCTTC.

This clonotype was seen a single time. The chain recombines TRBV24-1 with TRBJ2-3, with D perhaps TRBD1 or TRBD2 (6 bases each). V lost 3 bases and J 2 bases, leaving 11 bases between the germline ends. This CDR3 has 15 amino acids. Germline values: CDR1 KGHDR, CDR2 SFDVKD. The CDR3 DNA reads TGTGCCACCAGTGATGCGCGGGACAACACAGATACGCAGTATTTT. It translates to CATSDARDNTDTQYF.

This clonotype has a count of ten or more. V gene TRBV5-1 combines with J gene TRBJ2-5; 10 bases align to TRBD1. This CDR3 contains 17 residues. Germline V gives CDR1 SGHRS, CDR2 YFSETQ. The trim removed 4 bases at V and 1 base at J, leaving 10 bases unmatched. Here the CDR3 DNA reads TGCGCCAGCAGCAGAGACCCGACAGGGGGCTTCCAAGAGACCCAGTACTTC. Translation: CASSRDPTGGFQETQYF.

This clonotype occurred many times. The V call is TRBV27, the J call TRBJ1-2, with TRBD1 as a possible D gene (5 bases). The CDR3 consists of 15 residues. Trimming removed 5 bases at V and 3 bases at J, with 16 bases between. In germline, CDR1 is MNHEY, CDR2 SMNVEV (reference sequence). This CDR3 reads CASSPYLGVDYGYTF. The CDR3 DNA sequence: TGTGCCAGCAGTCCCTACCTGGGGGTGGACTATGGCTACACCTTC.

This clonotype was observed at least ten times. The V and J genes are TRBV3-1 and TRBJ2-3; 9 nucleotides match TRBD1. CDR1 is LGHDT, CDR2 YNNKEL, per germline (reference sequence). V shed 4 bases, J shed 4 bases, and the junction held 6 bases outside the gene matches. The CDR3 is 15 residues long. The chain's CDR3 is CASSLDRGFPDTQYF. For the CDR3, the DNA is TGTGCCAGCAGCCTGGACAGGGGTTTTCCAGATACGCAGTATTTT.

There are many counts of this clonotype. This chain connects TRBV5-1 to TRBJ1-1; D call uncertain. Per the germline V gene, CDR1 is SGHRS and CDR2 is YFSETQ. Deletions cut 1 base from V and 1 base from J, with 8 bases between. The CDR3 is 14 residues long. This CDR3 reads CASSLYSANTEAFF. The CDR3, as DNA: TGCGCCAGCAGCTTGTATTCGGCGAACACTGAAGCTTTCTTT.

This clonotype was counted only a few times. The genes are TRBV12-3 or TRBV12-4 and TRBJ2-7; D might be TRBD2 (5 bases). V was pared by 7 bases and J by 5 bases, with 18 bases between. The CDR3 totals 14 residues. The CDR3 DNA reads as TGTGCCAGCAACCTCGGCCGACACGGGAACGAGCAGTACTTC. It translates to CASNLGRHGNEQYF.

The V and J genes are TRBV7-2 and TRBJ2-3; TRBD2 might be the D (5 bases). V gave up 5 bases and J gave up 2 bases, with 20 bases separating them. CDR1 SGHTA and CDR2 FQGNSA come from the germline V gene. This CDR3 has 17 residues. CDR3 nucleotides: TGTGCCAGCAGCCCCCGAGGGTTGTACGCCTCCACAGATACGCAGTATTTT. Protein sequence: CASSPRGLYASTDTQYF.

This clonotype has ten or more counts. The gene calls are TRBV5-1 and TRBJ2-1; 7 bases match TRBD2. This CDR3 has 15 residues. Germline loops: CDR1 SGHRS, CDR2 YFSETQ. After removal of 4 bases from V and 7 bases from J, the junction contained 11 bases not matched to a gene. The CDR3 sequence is CASSTLSRGTNEQFF. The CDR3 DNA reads TGCGCCAGCAGCACACTCTCGCGGGGGACGAATGAGCAGTTCTTC.

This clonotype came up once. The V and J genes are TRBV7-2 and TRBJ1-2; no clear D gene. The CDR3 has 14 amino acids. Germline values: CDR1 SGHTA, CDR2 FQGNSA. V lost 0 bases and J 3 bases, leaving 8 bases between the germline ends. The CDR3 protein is CASSLAREYYGYTF. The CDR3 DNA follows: TGTGCCAGCAGCTTAGCACGGGAATACTATGGCTACACCTTC.